Presented here are 19 T cell receptor beta chains from one specimen sequenced in a study of blood T cell repertoires in COVID-19. Assay: immunoSEQ multiplex PCR; the TCRdb copy retains only in-frame clones and omits some. This sample has tens of thousands of clones, with roughly nine tenths found just once. The sample was peripheral blood. The receptors come from a man between 45 and 60 years old with active COVID-19.

This clone was seen just once. This sequence joins TRBV5-6 and TRBJ1-1, with 8 bases aligning to TRBD1. Per the germline V gene, CDR1 is SGHDT and CDR2 is YYEEEE. The CDR3 is 15 residues long. V gave up 4 bases and J gave up 0 bases; unmatched junction bases: 5. CDR3 DNA: TGTGCCAGCAGCCGACAGGGGAACATGAACACTGAAGCTTTCTTT. This encodes CASSRQGNMNTEAFF.

This clone was observed a single time. The chain couples TRBV9 to TRBJ2-3; D possibly corresponds to TRBD1 (6 bases). Germline V gene data show CDR1 as SGDLS and CDR2 as YYNGEE. The CDR3 contains 17 residues. V lost 1 base to trimming and J lost 2 bases, with 17 bases between them. CDR3 in DNA: TGTGCCAGCAGCGTAAACTTCCTAGACAGGTCCACAGATACGCAGTATTTT. Translating gives CASSVNFLDRSTDTQYF.

The chain couples TRBV5-6 to TRBJ2-2, with 8 bases identical to TRBD2. The CDR3 length is 14 residues. J gave up 7 bases and V 0 bases, and 2 bases lay outside the gene matches. CDR1 SGHDT and CDR2 YYEEEE come from the germline V gene. In nucleotides, the CDR3 is TGTGCCAGCAGCTTGGGACTAGCGAGCGGGGAGCTGTTTTTT. As protein: CASSLGLASGELFF.

In its sample, this clone was seen a few times. Here the CDR3 reads CASSYGRVGYTEAFF. In DNA, the CDR3 is TGTGCCAGCAGTTACGGCAGGGTCGGGTACACTGAAGCTTTCTTT. This sequence joins TRBV6-2 or TRBV6-3 and TRBJ1-1; D is possibly TRBD1 (5 bases). Deletions cut 2 bases from V and 3 bases from J, with 13 bases between. The germline CDR1 and CDR2 sequences are MNHEY and SVGEGT. The CDR3 consists of 15 residues.

The CDR3 sequence: CASSQDLAGNEKLFF. The CDR3 coding sequence is TGTGCCAGCAGCCAAGATCTGGCAGGGAATGAAAAACTGTTTTTT. The V call is TRBV4-2, the J call TRBJ1-4; tentatively, D is TRBD1 (5 bases). V gave up 0 bases and J gave up 5 bases, with 10 bases separating them. The germline CDR1 and CDR2 sequences are LGHNA and YNFKEQ. CDR3 length equals 15 residues.

V usage is TRBV12-3 or TRBV12-4 and J usage is TRBJ1-5; D gene ambiguous. Trimming left V 6 bases short and J 1 base short, with 7 bases between. This CDR3 region has 13 residues. CDR3 DNA: TGTGCCAGCAGAAAGAGCAGCAATCAGCCCCAGCATTTT. Translation: CASRKSSNQPQHF.

The chain has TRBV10-3 and TRBJ2-1; a weak D match, TRBD2 (5 bases). Per the germline V gene, CDR1 is ENHRY and CDR2 is SYGVKD. V was trimmed by 8 bases and J by 6 bases, leaving 11 bases between them. There are 12 residues in the CDR3. The CDR3 is CAISDFSNEQFF. CDR3 coding DNA: TGTGCCATCTCGGACTTTTCCAATGAGCAGTTCTTC.

With respect to this clone: Other DNA variants within this sample encode the same CDR3. V gene TRBV6-2 or TRBV6-3 combines with J gene TRBJ1-5; D possibly corresponds to TRBD1 (5 bases). The CDR3 totals 15 residues. The V end was cut by 6 bases, the J end by 2 bases, with 14 bases between. Per germline, CDR1 MNHEY and CDR2 SVGEGT. Here the CDR3 reads CASSPRGGGNQPQHF. The CDR3 DNA reads as TGTGCCAGCAGCCCTCGGGGCGGGGGCAATCAGCCCCAGCATTTT.

The chain combines TRBV7-2 with TRBJ2-6; no definite D call. The ends were cut back, 3 bases at V and 1 base at J, with 7 bases in the middle. CDR1 and CDR2 from the germline V gene are SGHTA and FQGNSA. This CDR3 spans 15 amino acids. CDR3 residues: CASSFRFSGANVLTF. DNA of the CDR3: TGTGCCAGCAGCTTTCGGTTTTCTGGGGCCAACGTCCTGACTTTC.

The chain is built from TRBV7-3 and TRBJ2-3, with 7 bases fitting TRBD1. The V segment lost 5 bases and the J segment 6 bases; nucleotides outside the gene matches: 8. The CDR3 is made up of 14 amino acids. Per the germline V gene, CDR1 is SGHTA and CDR2 is FQGTGA. The CDR3, as DNA: TGTGCCAGCAGCCAGGGGGTGGGGAAGGATACGCAGTATTTT. Translating it yields CASSQGVGKDTQYF.

The V gene is TRBV6-2 or TRBV6-3, the J gene TRBJ2-1, with D perhaps matching TRBD1 (7 bases). Germline V CDR1 and CDR2: MNHEY, SVGEGT. The V and J ends lost 5 bases and 5 bases respectively, with 19 bases between them. The CDR3 extends over 16 amino acids. DNA of the CDR3: TGTGCCAGCAGTCCCCGAGGGGGCGGGGAACACAATGAGCAGTTCTTC. It translates to CASSPRGGGEHNEQFF.

The chain uses TRBV4-3 and TRBJ1-2; D is ambiguous. Trimming took 5 bases from V and 3 from J, leaving 13 bases between them. The CDR3 covers 14 residues. The germline gives CDR1 LGHNA, CDR2 YSLEER. In DNA, the CDR3 is TGCGCCAGCAGCAGACAAGGTTATGACTATGGCTACACCTTC. Translated, it gives CASSRQGYDYGYTF.

V usage is TRBV20-1 and J usage is TRBJ2-1; no clear D. V was trimmed by 2 bases and J by 5 bases, leaving 4 bases between them. This CDR3 comprises 11 residues. Germline-derived CDR1 and CDR2 are DFQATT and SNEGSKA (reference sequence). CDR3 loop: CSARRNNEQFF. In nucleotides, the CDR3 is TGCAGTGCTAGACGTAACAATGAGCAGTTCTTC.

The chain couples TRBV7-9 to TRBJ1-1; tentative D call: TRBD1 (6 bases). The germline gives CDR1 SEHNR, CDR2 FQNEAQ (reference sequence). CDR3 size: 14 residues. The V and J ends lost 1 base and 5 bases respectively, with 11 bases between them. CDR3 coding DNA: TGTGCCAGCAGCTTAGGGGGGCGCGGAACTGAAGCTTTCTTT. Translated: CASSLGGRGTEAFF. Full variable domain (missing parts from reference TRBV7-9 and TRBJ1-1): DTGVSQNPRHKITKRGQNVTFRCDPISEHNRLYWYRQTLGQGPEFLTYFQNEAQLEKSRLLSDRFSAERPKGSFSTLEIQRTEQGDSAMYLCASSLGGRGTEAFFGQGTRLTVV.

As DNA, the CDR3 is TGTGCCACCAGCAGGATTCGACAGGGACCCGCCGGGCCCCAGCATTTT. Its protein product is CATSRIRQGPAGPQHF. The chain links TRBV15 to TRBJ1-5, with 7 bases lining up with TRBD1. Germline loops: CDR1 LNHNV, CDR2 YYDKDF (reference sequence). CDR3 length: 16 residues. V shed 3 bases, J shed 9 bases, and the junction held 14 bases outside the gene matches.

The chain has TRBV7-9 and TRBJ2-7, with D unclear. Trimming shortened V by 3 bases and J by 0 bases, and 6 bases separated the two germline ends. Germline V CDR1 and CDR2: SEHNR, FQNEAQ (reference sequence). The CDR3 is 13 amino acids. The CDR3 loop is CASSFRNSYEQYF. CDR3 nucleotides: TGTGCCAGCAGCTTCAGAAACTCCTACGAGCAGTACTTC. The variable domain in full, completed from reference TRBV7-9 and TRBJ2-7, reads DTGVSQNPRHKITKRGQNVTFRCDPISEHNRLYWYRQTLGQGPEFLTYFQNEAQLEKSRLLSDRFSAERPKGSFSTLEIQRTEQGDSAMYLCASSFRNSYEQYFGPGTRLTVT.

The rearrangement links TRBV3-1 (or the pseudogene TRBV3-2) to TRBJ1-5; possible D gene TRBD1, 6 bases. Germline V gives CDR1 LGHDT, CDR2 YNNKEL (reference sequence). Trimming removed 4 bases at V and 1 base at J, with 8 bases between. This CDR3 comprises 14 residues. The CDR3 here is CASSPDSSNQPQHF. CDR3 sequence (DNA): TGTGCCAGCAGCCCGGACAGCAGCAATCAGCCCCAGCATTTT.

The chain carries TRBV15 and TRBJ2-7, with D tentatively TRBD2 (6 bases). Germline CDR1 reads LNHNV; CDR2 reads YYDKDF (reference sequence). V lost 5 bases and J 5 bases, leaving 16 bases between the germline ends. This CDR3 spans 14 amino acids. CDR3 loop: CATSDGVTGDEQYF. CDR3 bases: TGTGCCACCAGCGATGGGGTGACGGGGGACGAGCAGTACTTC.

The CDR3 coding sequence is TGTGCCAGCAGCTTAACTAGCGGGGGGGCCCCTGCCTACGAGCAGTACTTC. Its protein product is CASSLTSGGAPAYEQYF. The chain is built from TRBV13 and TRBJ2-7; TRBD2 aligns across 13 bases. Germline CDR1 and CDR2: PRHDT and FYEKMQ (reference sequence). V dropped 2 bases and J dropped 2; count of bases not matched to a gene: 6. The CDR3 has 17 amino acids.